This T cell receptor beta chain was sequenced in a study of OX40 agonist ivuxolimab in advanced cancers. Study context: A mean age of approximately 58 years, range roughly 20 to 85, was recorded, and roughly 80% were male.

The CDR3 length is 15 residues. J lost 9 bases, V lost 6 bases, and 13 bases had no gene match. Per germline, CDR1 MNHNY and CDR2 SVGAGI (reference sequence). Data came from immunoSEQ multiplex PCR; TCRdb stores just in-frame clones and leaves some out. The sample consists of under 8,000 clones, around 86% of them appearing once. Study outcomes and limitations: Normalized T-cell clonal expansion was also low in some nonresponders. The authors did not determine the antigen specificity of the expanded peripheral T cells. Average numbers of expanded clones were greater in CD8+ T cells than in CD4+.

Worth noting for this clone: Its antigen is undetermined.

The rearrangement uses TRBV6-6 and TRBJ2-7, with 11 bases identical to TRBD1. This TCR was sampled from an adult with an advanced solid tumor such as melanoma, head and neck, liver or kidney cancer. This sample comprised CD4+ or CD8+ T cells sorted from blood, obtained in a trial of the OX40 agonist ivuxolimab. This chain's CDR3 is CASRDRGQGAVGQYF. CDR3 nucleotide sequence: TGTGCCAGCAGAGACCGTGGACAGGGGGCTGTAGGGCAGTACTTC.